This record covers a single T cell receptor (beta chain). The antigen is not known. Following autologous stem cell transplantation, relapse occurred in every patient, and exposure to brentuximab vedotin varied. Complete response, partial response or progressive disease was each patient's best response. These data originate in a study of PD-1 blockade in classical Hodgkin lymphoma. Study-wide results and caveats: Unlike CD8+ TCR diversity, which did not rise significantly by C4D1, CD4+ TCR diversity did. With respect to the repertoire differences, their causes, possibly disease activity or prior therapy, remain undefined.

TCRdb's table, derived via immunoSEQ multiplex PCR, lists solely in-frame clones and lacks some. Among 60,000 or so clones, 90% were seen once, and the ten largest hold approximately 9.8%. The CDR3 consists of 16 residues. V lost 4 bases and J 0 bases, leaving 14 bases between the germline ends. Germline assignment: CDR1 SGHRS and CDR2 YFSETQ. V and J are TRBV5-1 and TRBJ2-1; a possible D gene is TRBD2 (6 bases). This specimen was peripheral blood mononuclear cells (PBMCs), taken at baseline. The clonotype comes from a human donor with classical Hodgkin lymphoma. Here the CDR3 reads CASSLDYGSSYNEQFF. The CDR3 DNA reads TGCGCCAGCAGCCTGGACTATGGGTCCTCCTACAATGAGCAGTTCTTC.